This T cell receptor beta chain appears in the sequencing data of a study of T cell responses to AZD1222 COVID-19 vaccine. CDR1 SGHRS and CDR2 YFSETQ come from the germline V gene. The CDR3 spans 17 residues. J gave up 0 bases and V 4 bases, and 10 bases lay outside the gene matches. Only in-frame clones appear in the TCRdb table, and some are missing; sequencing was by immunoSEQ multiplex PCR. The data show some 86,000 clones, with around 81% seen just once and approximately 22% held by the top ten. V gene TRBV5-1 combines with J gene TRBJ2-4; 7 bases are a match to TRBD2. The receptor's source is an adult in good health. The input for sequencing was peripheral blood, taken on day 0 of AZD1222 vaccination. The CDR3 reads CASSVIPGGLAKNIQYF. The DNA for the CDR3 is TGCGCCAGCAGCGTTATACCGGGAGGCCTAGCCAAAAACATTCAGTACTTC.